One T cell receptor (beta chain) is described in this entry. Its specific antigen is unknown. No base quality information exists; no much larger clone differs at one position. From its cysteine to its phenylalanine, the CDR3 spans 14 amino acids. The entry retains the CDR3 DNA only, 42 bases that are in frame from base 1. In the germline V gene, CDR1 corresponds to MGHRA and CDR2 to YSYEKL. V lost 5 bases and J lost 4 bases; the stretch between them is 9 bases long. This record comes from a study of T cell changes during pregnancy in multiple sclerosis (dated by TCRdb to about 2019). Looking at the study overall: The study examined how the T cell repertoire changed over the course of pregnancy in women with multiple sclerosis.

The library was obtained by the immunoSEQ multiplex PCR assay. TCRdb mirrors the immuneACCESS table, restricted to in-frame sequences. Some clones are absent from its copies; in checked studies, under half trace to an unresolved V gene, and the reason for the others is unknown. Recorded for this sample are 50,000 to 70,000 clones; more than 90% of them occurred a single time. Of the sample, about 1.5% is held by the ten largest clones. The receptor was isolated from a female donor with multiple sclerosis, enrolled in a pregnancy study. Recombination connected TRBV4-1 to TRBJ2-6, with the D segment identity uncertain. The input for sequencing was peripheral blood, taken in the second trimester of pregnancy. The DNA reads TGCGCCAGCAGCGGGCCTCGGGGGGCCAACGTCCTGACTTTC. This sequence encodes CASSGPRGANVLTF.